Presented here are 13 T cell receptor beta chains from one specimen sequenced in a study of T cells after yellow fever vaccination. TCRdb analysed the 5' RACE reads with MiXCR anew, one entry per CDR3 protein. The repertoire consists of 300,000 to 350,000 distinct CDR3 sequences, with roughly 4.3% occurring once and the leading ten covering roughly a fifth. This material consisted of PBMCs, taken 15 days after the yellow fever booster vaccination. The source of these receptors is a man younger than 35 who received the YFV17D yellow fever vaccine.

This chain connects TRBV24-1 to TRBJ2-3, with 8 bases aligning to TRBD1. V shed 4 bases, J shed 5 bases, and the junction held 4 bases outside the gene matches. Germline CDR1 KGHDR, CDR2 SFDVKD. The CDR3 sequence is 14 residues long. In DNA form, the CDR3 reads TGTGCCACCAGTGACGCAGGGGGCGTAGATACGCAGTATTTT. It is translated as CATSDAGGVDTQYF.

This sequence joins TRBV30 and TRBJ2-3; the D gene is possibly TRBD1 (5 bases). Per the germline V gene, CDR1 is GTSNPN and CDR2 is SVGIG (reference sequence). V was trimmed by 0 bases and J by 4 bases, leaving 17 bases between them. The CDR3 has 16 residues. The CDR3, as DNA: TGTGCCTGGAGTGTACGTCGGATAAGGGGCTCAGATACGCAGTATTTT. Amino acid sequence: CAWSVRRIRGSDTQYF.

This clonotype was picked up one time. A read error may produce the germline difference seen at one junction end. The chain uses TRBV27 and TRBJ2-2, with a weak D call TRBD2 (6 bases). Germline assignment: CDR1 MNHEY and CDR2 SMNVEV (reference sequence). The CDR3 loop spans 15 amino acids. CDR3 region: CASSLRGSITGGLFF. The CDR3 DNA sequence: TGTGCCAGCAGTTTACGGGGAAGTATAACCGGGGGGCTGTTTTTT.

By share, this clonotype ranks as large. The chain joins TRBV7-6 to TRBJ2-1, with D unresolved. Germline loops: CDR1 SGHVS, CDR2 FNYEAQ. The CDR3 runs 11 residues. Trimming cost V 5 bases and J 8 bases, with 7 bases left between them. The DNA of the CDR3 is TGTGCCAGCAGCCCTGGGTATGAGCAGTTCTTC. Encoded protein: CASSPGYEQFF.

This chain links TRBV24-1 with TRBJ1-5; D unclear. The CDR3 spans 13 residues. The ends were cut back, 5 bases at V and 6 bases at J, with 10 bases in the middle. Germline V gene data show CDR1 as KGHDR and CDR2 as SFDVKD. The CDR3 sequence is CATSALEGQPQHF. The CDR3 region has the DNA TGTGCCACCAGTGCCCTCGAGGGTCAGCCCCAGCATTTT.

This clonotype appeared many times. The chain combines TRBV4-1 with TRBJ1-6, with no clear D. V was trimmed by 4 bases and J by 1 base, leaving 14 bases between them. CDR1 is MGHRA, CDR2 YSYEKL, per germline. CDR3 length: 17 amino acids. The CDR3 sequence is CASSPLLGRSYNSPLHF. CDR3 DNA sequence: TGCGCCAGCAGCCCCCTGCTGGGAAGGTCCTATAATTCACCCCTCCACTTT.

The chain carries TRBV5-1 and TRBJ2-3; 7 bases match TRBD2. Germline trimming cut 4 bases from V and 6 bases from J; bases unmatched to any gene: 8. The germline V gene encodes CDR1 SGHRS and CDR2 YFSETQ. There are 14 residues in the CDR3. The CDR3 spells CASSRGGTGDTQYF. The CDR3 nucleotides are TGCGCCAGCAGCCGCGGGGGAACGGGGGATACGCAGTATTTT.

The gene calls are TRBV7-9 and TRBJ2-3, with D tentatively TRBD1 (6 bases). The CDR3 spans 16 residues. From germline, CDR1 is SEHNR and CDR2 FQNEAQ (reference sequence). The ends were cut back, 1 base at V and 3 bases at J, with 14 bases in the middle. CDR3 coding DNA: TGTGCCAGCAGCTTAGGGGTCCAAACAGGGACAGATACGCAGTATTTT. Amino acids: CASSLGVQTGTDTQYF.

This clonotype was seen more than once but under ten times. V usage is TRBV2 and J usage is TRBJ2-2; D perhaps matches TRBD1 (6 bases). Germline CDR1 reads SNHLY; CDR2 reads FYNNEI. The V end was cut by 5 bases, the J end by 8 bases, with 12 bases between. The CDR3 runs 13 residues. The CDR3 here is CASSRNRAGELFF. The CDR3 DNA follows: TGTGCCAGCAGTCGTAACAGGGCTGGGGAGCTGTTTTTT.

This clonotype was seen repeatedly, ten times or more. The chain uses TRBV6-2 or TRBV6-3 and TRBJ2-7; TRBD1 matches 12 bases. V lost 4 bases and J lost 6; bases outside the gene matches: 1. Germline CDR1 and CDR2: MNHEY and SVGEGT. The CDR3 is 13 residues long. The CDR3 DNA reads TGTGCCAGCAGTTGGGACAGGGGGCTCGAGCAGTACTTC. This codes for CASSWDRGLEQYF.

This clonotype was seen a handful of times. CDR3 protein: CATTTKTGDELFF. The CDR3 DNA sequence: TGTGCCACAACTACCAAGACAGGGGACGAACTGTTTTTT. The chain uses TRBV6-5 and TRBJ1-4; TRBD1 matches 8 bases. V lost 10 bases, J lost 12 bases, and 13 bases stayed unmatched. Germline values: CDR1 MNHEY, CDR2 SVGAGI. The CDR3 spans 13 residues.

In its sample, this clonotype was seen many times. V and J are TRBV7-9 and TRBJ2-1; TRBD2 matches 9 bases. The CDR3 is 15 residues long. Germline values: CDR1 SEHNR, CDR2 FQNEAQ (reference sequence). V dropped 5 bases and J dropped 2; count of bases not matched to a gene: 4. The CDR3 DNA is TGTGCCAGCAGCCCCCAGCGGGGGGCCTACAATGAGCAGTTCTTC. This sequence encodes CASSPQRGAYNEQFF.

V and J are TRBV7-2 and TRBJ2-5; 13 nucleotides match TRBD2. CDR1 SGHTA and CDR2 FQGNSA come from the germline V gene. This CDR3 is built from 18 residues. V lost 5 bases and J lost 0; bases outside the gene matches: 9. Here the CDR3 reads CASSPPPGTSGDQETQYF. The CDR3 DNA reads TGTGCCAGCAGCCCCCCTCCCGGGACTAGCGGGGACCAAGAGACCCAGTACTTC.